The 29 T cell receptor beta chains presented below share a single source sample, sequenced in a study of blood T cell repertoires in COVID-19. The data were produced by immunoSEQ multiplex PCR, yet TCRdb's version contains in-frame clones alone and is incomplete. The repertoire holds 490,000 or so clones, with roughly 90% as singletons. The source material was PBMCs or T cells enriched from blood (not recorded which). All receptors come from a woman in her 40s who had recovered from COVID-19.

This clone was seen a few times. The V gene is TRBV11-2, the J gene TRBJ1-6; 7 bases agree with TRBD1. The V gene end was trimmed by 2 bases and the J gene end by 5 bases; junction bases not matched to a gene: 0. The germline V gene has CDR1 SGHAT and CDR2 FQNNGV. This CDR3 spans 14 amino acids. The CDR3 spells CASSLQGDNSPLHF. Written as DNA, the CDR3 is TGTGCCAGCAGCTTACAGGGGGATAATTCACCCCTCCACTTT.

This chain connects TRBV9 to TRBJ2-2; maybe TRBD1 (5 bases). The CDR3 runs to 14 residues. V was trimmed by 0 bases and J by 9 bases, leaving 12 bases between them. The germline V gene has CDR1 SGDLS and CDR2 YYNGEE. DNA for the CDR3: TGTGCCAGCAGCGTAGTCTCAGGGCCCAGGGAGCTGTTTTTT. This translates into CASSVVSGPRELFF.

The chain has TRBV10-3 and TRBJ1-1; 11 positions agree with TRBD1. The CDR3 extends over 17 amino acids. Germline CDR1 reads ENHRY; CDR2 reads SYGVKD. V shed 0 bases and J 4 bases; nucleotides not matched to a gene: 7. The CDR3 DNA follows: TGTGCCATCAGTGAGTCTCCGGGACAGGGGGTTTCCACTGAAGCTTTCTTT. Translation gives CAISESPGQGVSTEAFF.

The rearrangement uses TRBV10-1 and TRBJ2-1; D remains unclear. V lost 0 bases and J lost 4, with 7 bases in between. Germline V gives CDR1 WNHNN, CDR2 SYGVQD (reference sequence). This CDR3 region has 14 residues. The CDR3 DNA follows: TGCGCCAGCAGTGAGTCGATGCAGTACAATGAGCAGTTCTTC. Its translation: CASSESMQYNEQFF.

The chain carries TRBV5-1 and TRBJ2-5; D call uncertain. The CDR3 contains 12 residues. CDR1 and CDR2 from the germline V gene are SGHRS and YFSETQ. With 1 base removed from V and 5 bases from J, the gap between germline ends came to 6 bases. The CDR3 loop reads CASSLNGETQYF. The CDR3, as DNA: TGCGCCAGCAGCTTGAACGGGGAGACCCAGTACTTC.

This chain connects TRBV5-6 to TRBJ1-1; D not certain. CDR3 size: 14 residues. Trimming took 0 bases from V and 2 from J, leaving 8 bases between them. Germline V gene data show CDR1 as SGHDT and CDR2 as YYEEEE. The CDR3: CASSLGISNTEAFF. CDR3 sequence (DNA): TGTGCCAGCAGCTTGGGTATTTCTAACACTGAAGCTTTCTTT.

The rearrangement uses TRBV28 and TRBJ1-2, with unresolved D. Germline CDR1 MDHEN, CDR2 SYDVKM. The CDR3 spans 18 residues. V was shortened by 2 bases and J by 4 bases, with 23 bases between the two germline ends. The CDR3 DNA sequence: TGTGCCAGCAGTTTAGAACGTACTCAGTCTGAGGGAGGCTATGGCTACACCTTC. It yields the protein CASSLERTQSEGGYGYTF.

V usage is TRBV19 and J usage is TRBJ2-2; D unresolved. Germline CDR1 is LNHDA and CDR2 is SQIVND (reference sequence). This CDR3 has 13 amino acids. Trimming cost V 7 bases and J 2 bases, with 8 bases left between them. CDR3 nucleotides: TGTGCCAGTACCGTCACAAACACCGGGGAGCTGTTTTTT. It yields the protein CASTVTNTGELFF.

DNA of the CDR3: TGTGCCACCAGTGACCATACTAAGACAGGTTCTGAAGCTTTCTTT. It yields the protein CATSDHTKTGSEAFF. The rearrangement links TRBV24-1 to TRBJ1-1; the D gene is possibly TRBD1 (6 bases). Germline loops: CDR1 KGHDR, CDR2 SFDVKD. The ends were cut back, 4 bases at V and 6 bases at J, with 17 bases in the middle. The CDR3 is 15 amino acids.

The CDR3: CASSSGQRIGTQYF. CDR3 nucleotide sequence: TGTGCCAGTAGTTCTGGACAGAGGATAGGGACCCAGTACTTC. This rearrangement joins TRBV19 to TRBJ2-5; the D gene is possibly TRBD1 (6 bases). This CDR3 is built from 14 residues. Trimming shortened V by 5 bases and J by 7 bases, and 17 bases separated the two germline ends. CDR1 LNHDA and CDR2 SQIVND come from the germline V gene (reference sequence).

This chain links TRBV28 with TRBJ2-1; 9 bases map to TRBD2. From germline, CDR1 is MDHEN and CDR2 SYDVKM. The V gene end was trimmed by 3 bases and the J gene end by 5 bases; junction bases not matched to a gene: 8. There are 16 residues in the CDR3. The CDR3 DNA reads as TGTGCCAGCAGTTTTTACGGTAGCGGGAGTGACAATGAGCAGTTCTTC. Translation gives CASSFYGSGSDNEQFF. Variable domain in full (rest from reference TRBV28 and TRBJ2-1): DVKVTQSSRYLVKRTGEKVFLECVQDMDHENMFWYRQDPGLGLRLIYFSYDVKMKEKGDIPEGYSVSREKKERFSLILESASTNQTSMYLCASSFYGSGSDNEQFFGPGTRLTVL.

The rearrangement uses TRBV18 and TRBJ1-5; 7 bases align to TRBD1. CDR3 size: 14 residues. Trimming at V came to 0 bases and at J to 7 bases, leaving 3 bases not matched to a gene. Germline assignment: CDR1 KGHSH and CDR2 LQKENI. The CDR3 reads CASSPPTGNQPQHF. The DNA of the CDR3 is TGTGCCAGCTCACCACCGACAGGGAACCAGCCCCAGCATTTT.

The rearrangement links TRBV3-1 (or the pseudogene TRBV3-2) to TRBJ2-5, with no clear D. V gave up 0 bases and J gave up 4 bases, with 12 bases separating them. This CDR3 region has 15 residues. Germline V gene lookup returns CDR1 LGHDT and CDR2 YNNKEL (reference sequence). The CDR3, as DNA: TGTGCCAGCAGCCAAGATGCAGTACCCCGAGAGACCCAGTACTTC. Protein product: CASSQDAVPRETQYF.

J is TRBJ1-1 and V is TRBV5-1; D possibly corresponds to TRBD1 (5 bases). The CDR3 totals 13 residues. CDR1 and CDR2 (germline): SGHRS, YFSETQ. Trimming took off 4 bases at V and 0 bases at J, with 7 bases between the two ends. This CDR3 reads CASSGGMNTEAFF. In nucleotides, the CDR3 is TGCGCCAGCAGCGGGGGGATGAACACTGAAGCTTTCTTT.

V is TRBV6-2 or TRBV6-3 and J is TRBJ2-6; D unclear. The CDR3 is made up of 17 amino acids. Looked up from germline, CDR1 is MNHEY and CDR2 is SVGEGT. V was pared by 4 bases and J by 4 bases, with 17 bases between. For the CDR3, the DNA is TGTGCCAGCAGTTGGAAAGAGTTTTGGCGGGGGGCCAACGTCCTGACTTTC. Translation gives CASSWKEFWRGANVLTF.

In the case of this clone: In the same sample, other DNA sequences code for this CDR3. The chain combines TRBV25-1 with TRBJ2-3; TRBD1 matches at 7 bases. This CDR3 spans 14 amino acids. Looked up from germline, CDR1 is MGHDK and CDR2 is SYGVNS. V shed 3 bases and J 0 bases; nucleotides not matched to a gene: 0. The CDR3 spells CASSDRGSTDTQYF. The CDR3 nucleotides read TGTGCCAGCAGTGACAGGGGGAGCACAGATACGCAGTATTTT. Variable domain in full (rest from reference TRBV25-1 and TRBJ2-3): EADIYQTPRYLVIGTGKKITLECSQTMGHDKMYWYQQDPGMELHLIHYSYGVNSTEKGDLSSESTVSRIRTEHFPLTLESARPSHTSQYLCASSDRGSTDTQYFGPGTRLTVL.

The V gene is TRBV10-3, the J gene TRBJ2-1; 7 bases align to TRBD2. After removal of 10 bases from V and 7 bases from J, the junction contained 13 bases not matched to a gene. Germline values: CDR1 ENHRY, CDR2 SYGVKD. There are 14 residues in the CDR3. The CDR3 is CATSPGGSKNEQFF. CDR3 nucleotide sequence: TGTGCCACTTCCCCCGGCGGGAGCAAGAATGAGCAGTTCTTC.

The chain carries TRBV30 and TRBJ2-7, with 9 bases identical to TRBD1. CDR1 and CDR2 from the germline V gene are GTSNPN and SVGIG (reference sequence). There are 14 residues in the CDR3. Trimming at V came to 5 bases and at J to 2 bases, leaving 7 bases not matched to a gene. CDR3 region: CAWEGQGLPYEQYF. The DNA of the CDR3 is TGTGCCTGGGAAGGACAGGGGCTCCCCTACGAGCAGTACTTC.

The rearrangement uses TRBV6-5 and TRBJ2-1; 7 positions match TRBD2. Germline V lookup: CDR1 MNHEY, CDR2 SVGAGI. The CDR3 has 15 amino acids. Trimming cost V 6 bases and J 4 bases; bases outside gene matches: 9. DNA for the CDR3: TGTGCCAGCAGCGATTTGCGGGAGTATTACAATGAGCAGTTCTTC. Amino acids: CASSDLREYYNEQFF.

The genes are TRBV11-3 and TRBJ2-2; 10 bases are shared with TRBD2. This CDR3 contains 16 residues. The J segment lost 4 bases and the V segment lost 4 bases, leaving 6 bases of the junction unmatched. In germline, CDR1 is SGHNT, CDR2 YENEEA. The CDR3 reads CASSSPGLALTGELFF. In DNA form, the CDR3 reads TGTGCCAGCAGCTCACCGGGACTAGCGCTCACCGGGGAGCTGTTTTTT.

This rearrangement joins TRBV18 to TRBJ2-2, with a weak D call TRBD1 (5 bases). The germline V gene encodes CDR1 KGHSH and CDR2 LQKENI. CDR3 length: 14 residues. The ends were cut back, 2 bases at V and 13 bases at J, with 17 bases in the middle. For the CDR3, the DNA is TGTGCCAGCTCACCAATTACAGGAGATGGATCGCTGTTTTTT. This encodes CASSPITGDGSLFF.

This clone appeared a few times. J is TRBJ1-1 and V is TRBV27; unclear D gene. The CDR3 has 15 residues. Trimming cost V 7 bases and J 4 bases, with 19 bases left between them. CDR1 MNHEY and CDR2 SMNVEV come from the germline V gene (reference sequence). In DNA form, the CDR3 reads TGTGCCAGCACTCTTGGACCCGAGGCGGGCACTGAAGCTTTCTTT. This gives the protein CASTLGPEAGTEAFF.

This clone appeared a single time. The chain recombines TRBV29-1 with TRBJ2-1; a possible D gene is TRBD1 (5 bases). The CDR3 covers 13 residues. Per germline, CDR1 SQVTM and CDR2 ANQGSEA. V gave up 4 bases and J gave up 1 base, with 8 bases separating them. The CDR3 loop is CSVVTDSYNEQFF. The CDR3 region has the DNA TGCAGCGTTGTGACAGATTCCTACAATGAGCAGTTCTTC.

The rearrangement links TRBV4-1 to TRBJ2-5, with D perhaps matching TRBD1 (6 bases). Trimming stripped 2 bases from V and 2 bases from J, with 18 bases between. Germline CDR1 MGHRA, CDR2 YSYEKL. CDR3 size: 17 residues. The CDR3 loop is CASSQSSLRQGQETQYF. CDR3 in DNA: TGCGCCAGCAGCCAAAGTTCCCTTCGGCAGGGGCAAGAGACCCAGTACTTC.

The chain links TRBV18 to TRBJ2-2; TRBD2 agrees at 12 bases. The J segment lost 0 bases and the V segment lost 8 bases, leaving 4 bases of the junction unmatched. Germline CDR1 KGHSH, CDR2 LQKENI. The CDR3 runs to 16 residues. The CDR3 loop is CASPRTSGTNTGELFF. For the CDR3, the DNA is TGTGCCAGCCCGCGGACTAGCGGGACGAACACCGGGGAGCTGTTTTTT.

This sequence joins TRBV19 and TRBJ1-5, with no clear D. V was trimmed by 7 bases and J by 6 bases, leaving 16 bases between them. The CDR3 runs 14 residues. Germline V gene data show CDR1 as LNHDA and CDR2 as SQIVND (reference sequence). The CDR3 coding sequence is TGTGCCAGTACCAATGAGGAGTTGGGTCAGCCCCAGCATTTT. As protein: CASTNEELGQPQHF.

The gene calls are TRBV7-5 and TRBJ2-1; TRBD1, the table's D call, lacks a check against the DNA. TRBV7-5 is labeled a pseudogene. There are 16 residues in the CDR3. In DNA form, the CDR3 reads TGTGCCAGAAGCTCAGGGGGACAGGGGGCGTGGAATGAGCAGTTCTTC. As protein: CARSSGGQGAWNEQFF.

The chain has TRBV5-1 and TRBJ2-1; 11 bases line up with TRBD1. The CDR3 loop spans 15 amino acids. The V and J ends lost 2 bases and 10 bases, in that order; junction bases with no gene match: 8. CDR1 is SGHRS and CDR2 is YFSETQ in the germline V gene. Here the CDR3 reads CASSLPRDRGDEQFF. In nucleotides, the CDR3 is TGCGCCAGCAGCTTACCCCGGGACAGGGGGGACGAGCAGTTCTTC.

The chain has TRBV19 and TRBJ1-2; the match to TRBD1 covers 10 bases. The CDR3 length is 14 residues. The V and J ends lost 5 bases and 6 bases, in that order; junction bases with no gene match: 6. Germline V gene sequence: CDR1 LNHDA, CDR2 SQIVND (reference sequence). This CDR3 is CASSPDRGANGYTF. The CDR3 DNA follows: TGTGCCAGTAGTCCGGACAGGGGGGCGAATGGCTACACCTTC.